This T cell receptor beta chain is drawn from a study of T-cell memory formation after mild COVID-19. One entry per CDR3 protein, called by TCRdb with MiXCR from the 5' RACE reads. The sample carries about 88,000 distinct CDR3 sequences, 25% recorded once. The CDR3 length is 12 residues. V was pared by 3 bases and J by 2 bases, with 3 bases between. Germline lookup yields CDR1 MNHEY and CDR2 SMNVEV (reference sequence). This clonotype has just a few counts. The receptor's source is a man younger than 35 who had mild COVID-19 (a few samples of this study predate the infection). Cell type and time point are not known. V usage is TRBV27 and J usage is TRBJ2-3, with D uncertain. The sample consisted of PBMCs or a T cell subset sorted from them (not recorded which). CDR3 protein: CASSFFTDTQYF. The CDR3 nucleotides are TGTGCCAGCAGTTTCTTCACAGATACGCAGTATTTT.